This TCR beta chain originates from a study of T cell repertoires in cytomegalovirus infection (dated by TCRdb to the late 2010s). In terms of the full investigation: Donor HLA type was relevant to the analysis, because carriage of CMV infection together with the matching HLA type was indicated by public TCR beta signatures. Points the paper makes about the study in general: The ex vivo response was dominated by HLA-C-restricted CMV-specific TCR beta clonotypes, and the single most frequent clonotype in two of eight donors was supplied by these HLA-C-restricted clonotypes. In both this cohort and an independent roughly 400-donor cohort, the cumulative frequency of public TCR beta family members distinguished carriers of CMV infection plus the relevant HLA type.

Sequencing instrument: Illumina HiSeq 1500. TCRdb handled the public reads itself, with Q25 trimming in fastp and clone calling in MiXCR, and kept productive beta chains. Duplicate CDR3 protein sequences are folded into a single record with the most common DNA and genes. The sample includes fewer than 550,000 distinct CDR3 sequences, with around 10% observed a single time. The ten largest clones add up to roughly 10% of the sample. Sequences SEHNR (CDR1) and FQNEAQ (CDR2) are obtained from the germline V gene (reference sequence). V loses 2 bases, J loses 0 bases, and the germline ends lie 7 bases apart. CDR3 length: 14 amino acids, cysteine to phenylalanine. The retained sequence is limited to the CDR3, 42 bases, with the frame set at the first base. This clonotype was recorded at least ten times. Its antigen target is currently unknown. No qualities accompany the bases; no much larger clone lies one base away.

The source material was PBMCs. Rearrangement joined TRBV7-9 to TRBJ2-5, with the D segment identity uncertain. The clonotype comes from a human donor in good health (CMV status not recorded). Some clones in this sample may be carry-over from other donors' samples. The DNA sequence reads TGTGCCAGCAGCTTACCCGAAGACCAAGAGACCCAGTACTTC. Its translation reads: CASSLPEDQETQYF. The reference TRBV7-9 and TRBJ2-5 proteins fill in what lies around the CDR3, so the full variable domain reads DTGVSQNPRHKITKRGQNVTFRCDPISEHNRLYWYRQTLGQGPEFLTYFQNEAQLEKSRLLSDRFSAERPKGSFSTLEIQRTEQGDSAMYLCASSLPEDQETQYFGPGTRLLVL.